This T cell receptor beta chain was found in a study of control samples from healthy donors and cancer patients (dated by TCRdb to between 2020 and 2021). Reading the germline V gene gives CDR1 SGHTA and CDR2 FQGTGA. The CDR3 sequence holds 13 residues, the cysteine and phenylalanine included. This entry keeps only the CDR3 DNA: 39 bases, framed from base 1. Trimming takes 5 bases from V and 1 base from J, and the germline ends sit 8 bases apart. A note on this clone: Its cognate antigen has yet to be identified. The sample holds no much larger clone one base away, and base qualities are not on file.

The method was the immunoSEQ multiplex PCR assay. TCRdb re-hosts the immuneACCESS table, in-frame sequences only. Its copies lack some clones; in the studies checked, an unresolved V gene accounts for under half of them, and the cause for the rest is not known. This sample comprises 100,000 to 150,000 clones, over 85% of them detected only once. The top ten hold roughly 8% of the sample. The sequencing input was PBMCs. The TCR was taken from a man aged 50-59 years with head and neck cancer. The sequence joins TRBV7-3 to TRBJ1-1; a tentative D call is TRBD1 (5 bases match). This receptor carries the CDR3 CASSQDRNTEAFF. In nucleotide form, the sequence is TGTGCCAGCAGCCAAGACAGGAACACTGAAGCTTTCTTT.